The 10 T cell receptor beta chains given below trace back to one sample, sequenced in a study of cytomegalovirus exposure and HLA in healthy donors. The PCR made use of 60 Vbeta and 13 Jbeta primers. Here immunoSEQ multiplex PCR was the method, and the copy in TCRdb shows in-frame clones only, minus some. This table has approximately 190,000 clones, 82% appearing once. The sample comprised PBMCs. The receptor source for this set is a boy aged 2 to 10 in good health and CMV-seronegative.

This clone occurred a few times. The chain joins TRBV4-3 to TRBJ2-7; 9 positions agree with TRBD2. The trim removed 0 bases at V and 1 base at J, leaving 4 bases unmatched. Germline V gene data show CDR1 as LGHNA and CDR2 as YSLEER. This CDR3 comprises 16 residues. The chain's CDR3 is CASSQEALAGSYEQYF. In nucleotides, the CDR3 is TGCGCCAGCAGCCAAGAGGCCCTAGCGGGGTCCTACGAGCAGTACTTC.

V gene TRBV5-1 combines with J gene TRBJ1-1; TRBD1 is a possible D gene (6 bases). This CDR3 has 13 amino acids. Germline values: CDR1 SGHRS, CDR2 YFSETQ. V lost 2 bases and J 7 bases, leaving 12 bases between the germline ends. The DNA for the CDR3 is TGCGCCAGCAGCTTAATGGGAGGGGGTGAAGCTTTCTTT. It yields the protein CASSLMGGGEAFF.

This clone has only a few counts. The V and J genes are TRBV6-1 and TRBJ1-1; D possibly corresponds to TRBD1 (5 bases). V was trimmed by 3 bases and J by 6 bases, leaving 11 bases between them. The CDR3 contains 13 residues. Germline V gene lookup returns CDR1 MNHNS and CDR2 SASEGT. The CDR3 is CASSEVGTPEAFF. The CDR3 DNA reads as TGTGCCAGCAGTGAGGTAGGGACTCCTGAAGCTTTCTTT.

This clone was recorded once. The chain recombines TRBV19 with TRBJ1-5; 7 bases are shared with TRBD1. The junction had 8 bases not matched to a gene; V was cut back by 7 bases and J by 5 bases. Per germline, CDR1 LNHDA and CDR2 SQIVND (reference sequence). The CDR3 totals 14 residues. The chain's CDR3 is CASIPTGDDQPQHF. DNA for the CDR3: TGTGCCAGTATCCCCACAGGGGACGATCAGCCCCAGCATTTT.

The sample holds a few counts of this clone. The sample has other DNA sequences that encode this CDR3 too. This chain links TRBV10-3 with TRBJ2-5, with 15 bases aligning to TRBD2. Germline trimming cut 4 bases from V and 2 bases from J; bases unmatched to any gene: 2. The germline gives CDR1 ENHRY, CDR2 SYGVKD. The CDR3 sequence is 16 residues long. Here the CDR3 DNA reads TGTGCCATCAGTGGAGGACTAGCGGGGGGGCAAGAGACCCAGTACTTC. The encoded protein is CAISGGLAGGQETQYF.

The V and J genes are TRBV27 and TRBJ1-1, with a weak D call TRBD1 (6 bases). The germline CDR1 and CDR2 sequences are MNHEY and SMNVEV (reference sequence). The CDR3 is made up of 13 amino acids. The V and J ends lost 3 bases and 7 bases respectively, with 12 bases between them. The CDR3 region is CASSFSPDSEAFF. The DNA for the CDR3 is TGTGCCAGCAGTTTTTCCCCGGACAGTGAAGCTTTCTTT.

The rearrangement joins TRBV19 to TRBJ1-5, with 9 nucleotides matching TRBD1. Trimming cost V 3 bases and J 0 bases; bases outside gene matches: 9. The CDR3 is 18 residues long. CDR1 is LNHDA and CDR2 is SQIVND in the germline V gene (reference sequence). CDR3 region: CASSISGQGLYSNQPQHF. The DNA for the CDR3 is TGTGCCAGTAGTATTTCGGGACAGGGCCTCTATAGCAATCAGCCCCAGCATTTT.

The rearrangement links TRBV7-9 to TRBJ1-4; D is perhaps TRBD1 (5 bases). CDR1 and CDR2 from the germline V gene are SEHNR and FQNEAQ (reference sequence). V lost 0 bases and J lost 4, with 12 bases in between. This CDR3 has 16 residues. This chain's CDR3 is CASSLARTGGNEKLFF. The CDR3 DNA sequence: TGTGCCAGCAGCTTAGCACGGACGGGGGGTAATGAAAAACTGTTTTTT. Complete variable domain (other parts from reference TRBV7-9 and TRBJ1-4): DTGVSQNPRHKITKRGQNVTFRCDPISEHNRLYWYRQTLGQGPEFLTYFQNEAQLEKSRLLSDRFSAERPKGSFSTLEIQRTEQGDSAMYLCASSLARTGGNEKLFFGSGTQLSVL.

The V gene is TRBV5-4, the J gene TRBJ2-7; TRBD1 might be the D (5 bases). CDR1 is SGHNT, CDR2 YYREEE, per germline (reference sequence). Between the trimmed V and J ends, which lost 0 bases and 2 bases, there was a span of 9 bases. The CDR3 loop spans 14 amino acids. The CDR3 sequence is CASSLDRPPYEQYF. CDR3 bases: TGTGCCAGCAGCTTGGACAGGCCGCCCTACGAGCAGTACTTC.

The V call is TRBV2, the J call TRBJ1-2, with a tentative D call TRBD1 (5 bases). Trimming shortened V by 4 bases and J by 2 bases, and 14 bases separated the two germline ends. Germline V lookup: CDR1 SNHLY, CDR2 FYNNEI. The CDR3 loop spans 15 amino acids. CDR3 in amino acids: CASSGHKGLNYGYTF. In DNA form, the CDR3 reads TGTGCCAGCAGTGGACATAAGGGGTTAAACTATGGCTACACCTTC.